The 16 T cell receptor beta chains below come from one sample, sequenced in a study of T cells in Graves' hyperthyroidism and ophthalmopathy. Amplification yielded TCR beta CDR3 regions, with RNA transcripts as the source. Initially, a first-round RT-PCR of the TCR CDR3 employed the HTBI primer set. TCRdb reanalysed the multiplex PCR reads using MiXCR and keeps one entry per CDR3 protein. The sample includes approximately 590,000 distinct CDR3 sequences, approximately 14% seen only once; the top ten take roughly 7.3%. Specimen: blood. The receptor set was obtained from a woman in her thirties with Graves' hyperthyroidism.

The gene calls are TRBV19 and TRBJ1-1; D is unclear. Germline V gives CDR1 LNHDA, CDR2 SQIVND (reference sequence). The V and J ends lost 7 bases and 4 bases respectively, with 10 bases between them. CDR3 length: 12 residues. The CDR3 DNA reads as TGTGCCAGTATAGAGTGGGGCACTGAAGCTTTCTTT. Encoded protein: CASIEWGTEAFF.

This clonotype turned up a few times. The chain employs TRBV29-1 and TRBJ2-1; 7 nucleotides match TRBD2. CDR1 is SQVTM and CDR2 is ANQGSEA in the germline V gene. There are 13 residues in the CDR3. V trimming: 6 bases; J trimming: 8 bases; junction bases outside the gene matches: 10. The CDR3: CSVPGYRGDEQFF. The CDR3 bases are TGCAGCGTCCCGGGCTACCGGGGGGATGAGCAGTTCTTC.

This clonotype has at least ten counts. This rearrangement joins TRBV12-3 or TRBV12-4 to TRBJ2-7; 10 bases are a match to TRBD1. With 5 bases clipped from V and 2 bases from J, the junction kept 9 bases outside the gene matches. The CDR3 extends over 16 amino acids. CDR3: CASSRGGTGEPYEQYF. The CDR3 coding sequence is TGTGCCAGCAGTCGAGGAGGGACAGGGGAGCCCTACGAGCAGTACTTC.

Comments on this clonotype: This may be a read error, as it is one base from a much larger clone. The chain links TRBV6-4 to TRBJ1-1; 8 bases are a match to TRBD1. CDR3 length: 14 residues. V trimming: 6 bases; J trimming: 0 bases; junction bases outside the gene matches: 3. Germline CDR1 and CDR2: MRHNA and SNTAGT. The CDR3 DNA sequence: TGTGCCAGCAGAAGGACAGGGATGAACACTGAAGCTTTCTTT. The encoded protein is CASRRTGMNTEAFF.

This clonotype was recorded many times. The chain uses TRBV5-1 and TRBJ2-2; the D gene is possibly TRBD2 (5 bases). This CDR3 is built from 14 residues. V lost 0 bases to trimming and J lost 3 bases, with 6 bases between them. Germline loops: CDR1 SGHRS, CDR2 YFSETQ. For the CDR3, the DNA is TGCGCCAGCAGCTTGGGAGCGGACACCGGGGAGCTGTTTTTT. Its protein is CASSLGADTGELFF. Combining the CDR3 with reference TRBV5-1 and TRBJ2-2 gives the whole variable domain KAGVTQTPRYLIKTRGQQVTLSCSPISGHRSVSWYQQTPGQGLQFLFEYFSETQRNKGNFPGRFSGRQFSNSRSEMNVSTLELGDSALYLCASSLGADTGELFFGEGSRLTVL.

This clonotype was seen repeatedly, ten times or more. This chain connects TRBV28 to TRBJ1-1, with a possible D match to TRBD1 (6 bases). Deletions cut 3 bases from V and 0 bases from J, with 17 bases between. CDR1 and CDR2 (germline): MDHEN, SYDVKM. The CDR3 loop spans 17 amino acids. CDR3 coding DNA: TGTGCCAGCAGTTTCTGGGGGGGGGGCCGTATGAACACTGAAGCTTTCTTT. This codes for CASSFWGGGRMNTEAFF.

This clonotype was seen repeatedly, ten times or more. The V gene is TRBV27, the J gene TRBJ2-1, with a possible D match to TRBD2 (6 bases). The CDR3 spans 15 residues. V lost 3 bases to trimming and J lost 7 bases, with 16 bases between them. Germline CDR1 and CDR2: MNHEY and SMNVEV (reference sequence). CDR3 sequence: CASSFPMEGRNEQFF. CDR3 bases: TGTGCCAGCAGTTTCCCGATGGAGGGCCGGAATGAGCAGTTCTTC.

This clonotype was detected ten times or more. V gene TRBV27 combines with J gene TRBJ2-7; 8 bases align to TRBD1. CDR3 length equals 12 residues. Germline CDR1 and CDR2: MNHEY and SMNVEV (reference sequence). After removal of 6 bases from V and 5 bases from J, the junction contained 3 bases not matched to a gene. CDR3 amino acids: CASRTGAHEQYF. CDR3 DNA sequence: TGTGCCAGCAGGACAGGGGCCCACGAGCAGTACTTC.

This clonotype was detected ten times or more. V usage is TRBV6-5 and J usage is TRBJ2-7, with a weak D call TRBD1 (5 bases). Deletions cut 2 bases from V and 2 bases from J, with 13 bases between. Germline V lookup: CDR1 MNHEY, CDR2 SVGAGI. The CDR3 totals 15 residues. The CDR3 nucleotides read TGTGCCAGCAGTTACCTCCGGACAACAGCCTACGAGCAGTACTTC. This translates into CASSYLRTTAYEQYF.

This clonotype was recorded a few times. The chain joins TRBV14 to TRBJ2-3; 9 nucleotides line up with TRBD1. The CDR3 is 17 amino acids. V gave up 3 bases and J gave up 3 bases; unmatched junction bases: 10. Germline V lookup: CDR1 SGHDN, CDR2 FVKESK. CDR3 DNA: TGTGCCAGCAGCCACGTCCGGGACAGGGCGCCTACAGATACGCAGTATTTT. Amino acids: CASSHVRDRAPTDTQYF.

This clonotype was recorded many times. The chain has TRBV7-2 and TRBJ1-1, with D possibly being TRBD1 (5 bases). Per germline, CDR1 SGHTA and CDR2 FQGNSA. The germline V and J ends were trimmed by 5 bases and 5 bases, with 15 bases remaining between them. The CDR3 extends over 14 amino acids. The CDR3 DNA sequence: TGTGCCAGCAGCGCCTCAGGGATGGGGACTGAAGCTTTCTTT. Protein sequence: CASSASGMGTEAFF.

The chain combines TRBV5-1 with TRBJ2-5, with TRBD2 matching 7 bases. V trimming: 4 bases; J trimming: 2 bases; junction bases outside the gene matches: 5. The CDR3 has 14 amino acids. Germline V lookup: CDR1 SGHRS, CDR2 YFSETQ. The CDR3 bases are TGCGCCAGCAGCAGCGCTAGCGGACAAGAGACCCAGTACTTC. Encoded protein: CASSSASGQETQYF.

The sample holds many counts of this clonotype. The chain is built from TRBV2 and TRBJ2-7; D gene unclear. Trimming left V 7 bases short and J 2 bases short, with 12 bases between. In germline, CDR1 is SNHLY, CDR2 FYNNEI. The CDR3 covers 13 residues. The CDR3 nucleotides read TGTGCCAGCAAACCGGCCCGCACCTACGAGCAGTACTTC. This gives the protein CASKPARTYEQYF.

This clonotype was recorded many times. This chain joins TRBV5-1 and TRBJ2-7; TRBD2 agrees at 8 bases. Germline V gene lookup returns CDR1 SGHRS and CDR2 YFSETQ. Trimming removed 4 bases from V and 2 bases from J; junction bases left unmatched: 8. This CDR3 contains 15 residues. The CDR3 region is CASSRGGQAAYEQYF. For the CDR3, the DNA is TGCGCCAGCAGCCGGGGGGGGCAGGCGGCCTACGAGCAGTACTTC.

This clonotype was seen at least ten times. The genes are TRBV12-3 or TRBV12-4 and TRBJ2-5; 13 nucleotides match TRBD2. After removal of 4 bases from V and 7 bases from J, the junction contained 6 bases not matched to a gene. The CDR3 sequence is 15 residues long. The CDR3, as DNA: TGTGCCAGCAGTTGGGGACTAGCGGGATCAGTGACCCAGTACTTC. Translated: CASSWGLAGSVTQYF.

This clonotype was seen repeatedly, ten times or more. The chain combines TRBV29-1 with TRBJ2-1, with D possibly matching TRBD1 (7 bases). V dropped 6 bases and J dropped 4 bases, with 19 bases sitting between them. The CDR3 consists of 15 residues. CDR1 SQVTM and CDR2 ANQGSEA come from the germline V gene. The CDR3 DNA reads TGCAGCGTCACAATTGGGGGGACAGTGTACAATGAGCAGTTCTTC. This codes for CSVTIGGTVYNEQFF.